This T cell receptor (beta chain) came from a study of PD-1 blockade in classical Hodgkin lymphoma. Comments on this clone: Its target is unknown.

Overall study results and limits: A reduction in baseline TCR diversity was reportedly seen in newly diagnosed patients relative to healthy donors. Repertoire difference causes, possibly disease activity or prior therapy, remain undefined.

From germline, CDR1 is SGDLS and CDR2 YYNGEE. The length of the CDR3 is 14 residues. With 6 bases clipped from V and 3 bases from J, the junction kept 6 bases outside the gene matches. Every patient was affected by relapse after autologous stem cell transplantation, while exposure to brentuximab vedotin was not uniform. TCRdb's copy holds only in-frame clones and misses some; the assay was immunoSEQ multiplex PCR. The sample yields roughly 35,000 clones, almost 90% seen once. The sequencing used peripheral blood mononuclear cells (PBMCs), collected before the second cycle of nivolumab. The TCR sequence derives from a human donor with classical Hodgkin lymphoma. The rearrangement links TRBV9 to TRBJ1-3; 7 bases agree with TRBD1. Here the CDR3 reads CASTEDRLGNTIYF. As DNA, the CDR3 is TGTGCCAGCACCGAGGACAGGCTTGGAAACACCATATATTTT.